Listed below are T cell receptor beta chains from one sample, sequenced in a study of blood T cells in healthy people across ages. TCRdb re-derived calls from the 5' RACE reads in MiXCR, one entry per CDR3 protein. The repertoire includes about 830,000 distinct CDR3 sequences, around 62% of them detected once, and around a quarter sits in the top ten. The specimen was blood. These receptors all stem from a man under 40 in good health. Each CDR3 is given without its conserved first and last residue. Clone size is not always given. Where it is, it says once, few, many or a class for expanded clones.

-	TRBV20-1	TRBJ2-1	SAEGGTGDEQF
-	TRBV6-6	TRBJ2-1	ASSYPGTGLGNEQF
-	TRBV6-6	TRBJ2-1	AGSGGGYNEQF
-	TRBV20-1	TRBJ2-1	SASAGRGYEQF
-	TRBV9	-	ASSETGVGPEQY
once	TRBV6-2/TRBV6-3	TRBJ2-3	ASSYSDRNTDTQY
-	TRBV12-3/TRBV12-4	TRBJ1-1	ASSLSRATEAF
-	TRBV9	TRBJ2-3	ASTSRGTSGVITDTQY
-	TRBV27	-	ASSWIGGEQY
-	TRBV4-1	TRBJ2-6	ASSQVPGQGAWANVLT
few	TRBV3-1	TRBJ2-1	ASSQGTGGQYEQF
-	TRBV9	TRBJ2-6	ASSSDREAGANVLT
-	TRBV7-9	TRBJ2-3	ASSLTRDNTDTQY